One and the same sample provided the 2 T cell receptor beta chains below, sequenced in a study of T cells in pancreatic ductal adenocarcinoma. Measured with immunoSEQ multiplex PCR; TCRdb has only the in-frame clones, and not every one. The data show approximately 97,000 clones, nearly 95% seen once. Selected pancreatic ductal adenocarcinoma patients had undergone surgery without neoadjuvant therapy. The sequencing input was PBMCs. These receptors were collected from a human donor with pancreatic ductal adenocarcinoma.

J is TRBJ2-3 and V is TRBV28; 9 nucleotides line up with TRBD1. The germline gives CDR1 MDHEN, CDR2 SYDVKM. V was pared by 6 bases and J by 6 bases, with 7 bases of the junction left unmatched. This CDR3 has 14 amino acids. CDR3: CASRSGQGWDTQYF. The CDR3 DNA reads TGTGCCAGCAGATCGGGACAGGGATGGGATACGCAGTATTTT.

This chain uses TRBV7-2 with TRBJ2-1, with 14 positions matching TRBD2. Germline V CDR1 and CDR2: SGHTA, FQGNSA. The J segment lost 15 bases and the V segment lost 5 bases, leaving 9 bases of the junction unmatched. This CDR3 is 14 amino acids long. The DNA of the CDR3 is TGTGCCAGCAGCCCTTGGACTAGCGGGAGGCGATTGTTCTTC. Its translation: CASSPWTSGRRLFF.